These T cell receptor beta chains were read from a single sample in a study of patients and donors after allogeneic stem cell transplantation. TCRdb reprocessed the RT-PCR reads via MiXCR and lists one record per CDR3 protein. The sample lists approximately 210,000 distinct CDR3 sequences, less than 45% seen once, with about 35% in the top ten. Sequencing was carried out using blood, either unsorted or a sorted T cell fraction (not recorded which). Receptors originate from a human donor who was either an allogeneic HSCT recipient or a stem cell or donor lymphocyte infusion donor (not recorded which). It is not recorded whose cells these are; they may come from a transplant donor. Each CDR3 is given with its conserved first and last residue. D genes are given only for firm matches. A row's size may be missing; if present it is once, few, many or a size class.

few | TRBJ2-1 | TRBV2 | - | CASTPPNSLWEQFF | TGTGCCAGCACACCACCGAACAGTCTCTGGGAGCAGTTCTTC
many | TRBJ1-1 | TRBV12-3/TRBV12-4 | - | CASSLRRNTEAFF | TGTGCCAGCAGTTTGCGCAGGAACACTGAAGCTTTCTTT
few | TRBJ1-2 | TRBV12-3/TRBV12-4 | - | CASSRDLYGYTF | TGTGCCAGCAGTAGGGATCTCTATGGCTACACCTTC
few | TRBJ2-3 | TRBV7-8 | TRBD2 | CASSSTELAGGADTQYF | TGTGCCAGCAGCTCCACGGAACTAGCGGGTGGGGCAGATACGCAGTATTTT
once | TRBJ2-5 | TRBV18 | - | CASSPVSTETQYF | TGTGCCAGCTCACCCGTTAGCACAGAGACCCAGTACTTC
- | TRBJ2-2 | TRBV3-1 | - | CASSQGGLLTGELFF | TGTGCCAGCAGCCAGGGGGGACTTCTCACCGGGGAGCTGTTTTTT
- | TRBJ1-5 | TRBV2 | - | CASSDSGDEHF | TGTGCCAGCAGTGACTCGGGAGACGAGCATTTT
- | TRBJ1-1 | TRBV12-3/TRBV12-4 | - | CASSLGTVRGEAFF | TGTGCCAGCAGTTTAGGGACGGTCCGTGGTGAAGCTTTCTTT
- | TRBJ1-1 | TRBV24-1 | TRBD1 | CATSDSGTGKAFF | TGTGCCACCAGTGATTCCGGGACAGGGAAAGCTTTCTTT
- | TRBJ2-1 | TRBV28 | - | CASSWDTTYNEQFF | TGTGCCAGCAGTTGGGACACTACCTACAATGAGCAGTTCTTC
- | TRBJ1-1 | TRBV6-5 | TRBD1 | CASTLGGGWNTEAFF | TGTGCCAGCACCTTGGGAGGGGGCTGGAACACTGAAGCTTTCTTT
- | TRBJ2-7 | TRBV3-1 | - | CASSQDTGNEQYF | TGTGCCAGCAGCCAAGATACAGGAAACGAGCAGTACTTC
- | TRBJ1-3 | TRBV29-1 | TRBD1 | CSVADRGGGNTIYF | TGCAGCGTTGCGGACAGGGGAGGTGGAAACACCATATATTTT
few | TRBJ1-6 | TRBV7-2 | TRBD1 | CASSLGEGGARSPLHF | TGTGCCAGCAGCTTAGGGGAAGGGGGCGCCCGTTCACCCCTCCACTTT
- | TRBJ1-1 | TRBV20-1 | - | CSALFLATEAFF | TGCAGTGCTCTGTTTTTAGCCACTGAAGCTTTCTTT
- | TRBJ1-2 | TRBV29-1 | - | CSVDPQTYGYTF | TGCAGCGTTGACCCGCAGACCTATGGCTACACCTTC